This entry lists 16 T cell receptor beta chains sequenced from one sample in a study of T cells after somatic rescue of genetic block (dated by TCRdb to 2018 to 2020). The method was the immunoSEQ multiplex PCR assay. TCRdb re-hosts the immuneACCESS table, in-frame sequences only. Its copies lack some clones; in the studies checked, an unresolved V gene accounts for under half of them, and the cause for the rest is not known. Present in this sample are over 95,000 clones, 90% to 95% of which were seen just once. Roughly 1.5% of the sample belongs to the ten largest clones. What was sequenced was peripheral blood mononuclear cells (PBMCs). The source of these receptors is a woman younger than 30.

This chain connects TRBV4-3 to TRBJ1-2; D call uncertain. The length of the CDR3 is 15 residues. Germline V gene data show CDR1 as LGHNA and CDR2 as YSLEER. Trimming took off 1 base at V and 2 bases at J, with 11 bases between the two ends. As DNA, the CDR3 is TGCGCCAGCAGCCAAGCCGCTTGGCAGAACTATGGCTACACCTTC. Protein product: CASSQAAWQNYGYTF.

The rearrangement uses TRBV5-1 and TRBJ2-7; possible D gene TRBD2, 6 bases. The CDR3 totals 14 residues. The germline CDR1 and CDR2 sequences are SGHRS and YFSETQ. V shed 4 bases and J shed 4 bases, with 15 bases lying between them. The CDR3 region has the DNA TGCGCCAGCAGCCCCCCGGGGGACCTTTACGAGCAGTACTTC. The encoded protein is CASSPPGDLYEQYF.

The CDR3 reads CASQEEAPWAQYF. CDR3 coding DNA: TGTGCCAGCCAGGAAGAGGCCCCATGGGCACAGTATTTT. This chain links TRBV28 with TRBJ2-3, with D uncertain. CDR3 length: 13 residues. Germline lookup yields CDR1 MDHEN and CDR2 SYDVKM. The ends were cut back, 8 bases at V and 12 bases at J, with 21 bases in the middle.

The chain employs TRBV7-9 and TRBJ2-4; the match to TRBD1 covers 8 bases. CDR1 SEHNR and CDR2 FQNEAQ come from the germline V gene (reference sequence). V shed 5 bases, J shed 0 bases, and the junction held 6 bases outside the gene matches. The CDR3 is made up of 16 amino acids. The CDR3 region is CASSSQGAEAKNIQYF. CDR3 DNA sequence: TGTGCCAGCAGCAGCCAGGGGGCTGAAGCCAAAAACATTCAGTACTTC.

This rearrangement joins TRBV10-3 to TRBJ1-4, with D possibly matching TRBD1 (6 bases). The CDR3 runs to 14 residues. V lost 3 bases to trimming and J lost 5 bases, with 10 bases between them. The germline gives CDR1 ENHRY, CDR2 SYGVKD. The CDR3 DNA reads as TGTGCCATCAGTGATCCAGGACAGAATGAAAAACTGTTTTTT. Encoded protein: CAISDPGQNEKLFF.

CDR3 sequence: CASSGGGGLGNEQFF. The CDR3 DNA follows: TGTGCCAGCAGCGGGGGCGGGGGTTTAGGAAATGAGCAGTTCTTC. The chain carries TRBV11-2 and TRBJ2-1, with D perhaps matching TRBD2 (7 bases). Germline CDR1 is SGHAT and CDR2 is FQNNGV. Trimming took 5 bases from V and 7 from J, leaving 18 bases between them. The CDR3 has 15 amino acids. Variable domain in full (rest from reference TRBV11-2 and TRBJ2-1): EAGVAQSPRYKIIEKRQSVAFWCNPISGHATLYWYQQILGQGPKLLIQFQNNGVVDDSQLPKDRFSAERLKGVDSTLKIQPAKLEDSAVYLCASSGGGGLGNEQFFGPGTRLTVL.

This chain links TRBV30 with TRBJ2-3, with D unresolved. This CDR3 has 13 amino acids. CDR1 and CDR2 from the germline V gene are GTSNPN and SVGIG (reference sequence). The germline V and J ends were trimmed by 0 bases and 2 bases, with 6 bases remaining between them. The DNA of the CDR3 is TGTGCCTGGAGTGTAACAGCCACAGATACGCAGTATTTT. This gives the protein CAWSVTATDTQYF.

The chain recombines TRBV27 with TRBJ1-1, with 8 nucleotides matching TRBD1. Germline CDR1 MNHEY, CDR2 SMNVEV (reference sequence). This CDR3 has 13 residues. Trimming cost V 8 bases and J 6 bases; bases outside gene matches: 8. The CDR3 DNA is TGTGCCAGCGGGACAGGAGTTGGCGCTGAAGCTTTCTTT. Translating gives CASGTGVGAEAFF.

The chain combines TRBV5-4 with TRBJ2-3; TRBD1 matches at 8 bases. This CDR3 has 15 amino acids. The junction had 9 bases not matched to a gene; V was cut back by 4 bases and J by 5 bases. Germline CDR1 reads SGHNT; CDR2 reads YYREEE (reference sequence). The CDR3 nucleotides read TGTGCCAGCAGCCAACCAGGGGGCGCGGGAGATACGCAGTATTTT. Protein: CASSQPGGAGDTQYF.

The CDR3 loop reads CSVDDRGGTDTQYF. The CDR3, as DNA: TGCAGCGTGGATGACAGGGGAGGCACAGATACGCAGTATTTT. The V and J genes are TRBV29-1 and TRBJ2-3; TRBD1 matches 8 bases. Per the germline V gene, CDR1 is SQVTM and CDR2 is ANQGSEA. CDR3 length: 14 amino acids. V shed 6 bases and J 1 base; nucleotides not matched to a gene: 6.

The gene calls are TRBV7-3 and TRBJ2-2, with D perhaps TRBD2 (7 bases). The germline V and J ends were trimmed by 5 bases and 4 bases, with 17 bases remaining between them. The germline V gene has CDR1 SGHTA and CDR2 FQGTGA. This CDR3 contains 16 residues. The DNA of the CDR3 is TGTGCCAGCAGCCCCCAAGGGGGGGCGGGCACCGGGGAGCTGTTTTTT. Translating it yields CASSPQGGAGTGELFF. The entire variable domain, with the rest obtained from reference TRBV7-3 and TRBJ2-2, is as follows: GAGVSQTPSNKVTEKGKYVELRCDPISGHTALYWYRQSLGQGPEFLIYFQGTGAADDSGLPNDRFFAVRPEGSVSTLKIQRTERGDSAVYLCASSPQGGAGTGELFFGEGSRLTVL.

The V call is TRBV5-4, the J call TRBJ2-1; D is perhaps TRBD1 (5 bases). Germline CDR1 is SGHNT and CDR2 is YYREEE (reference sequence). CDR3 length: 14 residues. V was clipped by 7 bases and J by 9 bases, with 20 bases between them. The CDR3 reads CASHQGTLRGEQFF. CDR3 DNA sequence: TGTGCCAGCCACCAGGGCACCTTAAGGGGTGAGCAGTTCTTC.

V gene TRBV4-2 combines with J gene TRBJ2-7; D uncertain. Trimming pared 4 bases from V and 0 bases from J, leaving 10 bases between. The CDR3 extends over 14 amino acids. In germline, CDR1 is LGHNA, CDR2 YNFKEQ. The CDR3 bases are TGTGCCAGCAGCCCGGTGGTTCCCTCCTACGAGCAGTACTTC. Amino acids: CASSPVVPSYEQYF.

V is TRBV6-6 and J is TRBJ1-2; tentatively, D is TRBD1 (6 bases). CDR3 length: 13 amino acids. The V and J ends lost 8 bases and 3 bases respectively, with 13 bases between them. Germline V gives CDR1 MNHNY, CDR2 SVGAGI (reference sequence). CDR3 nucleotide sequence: TGTGCCAGCCGAAAAGGGGGTTACTATGGCTACACCTTC. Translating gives CASRKGGYYGYTF.

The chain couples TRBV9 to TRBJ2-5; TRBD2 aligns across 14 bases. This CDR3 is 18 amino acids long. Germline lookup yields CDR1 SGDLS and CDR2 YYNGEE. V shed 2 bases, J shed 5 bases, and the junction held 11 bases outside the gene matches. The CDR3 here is CASSVPWTSGGWRETQYF. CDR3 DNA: TGTGCCAGCAGCGTCCCCTGGACTAGCGGGGGGTGGAGGGAGACCCAGTACTTC.

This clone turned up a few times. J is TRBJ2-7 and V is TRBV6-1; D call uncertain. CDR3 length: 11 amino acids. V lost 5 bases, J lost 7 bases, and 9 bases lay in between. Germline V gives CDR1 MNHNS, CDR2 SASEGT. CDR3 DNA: TGTGCCAGCAGTCCGGTTAGGGAGCAGTACTTC. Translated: CASSPVREQYF.